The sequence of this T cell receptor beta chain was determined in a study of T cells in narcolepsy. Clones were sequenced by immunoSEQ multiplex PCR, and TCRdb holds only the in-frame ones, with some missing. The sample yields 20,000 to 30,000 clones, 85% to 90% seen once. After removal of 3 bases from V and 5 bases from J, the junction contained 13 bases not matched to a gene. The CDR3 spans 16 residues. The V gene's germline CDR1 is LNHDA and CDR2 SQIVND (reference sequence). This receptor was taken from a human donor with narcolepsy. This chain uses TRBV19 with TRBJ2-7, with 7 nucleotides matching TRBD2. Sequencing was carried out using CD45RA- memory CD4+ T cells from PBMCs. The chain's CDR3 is CASSMASGMRGDEQYF. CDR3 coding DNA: TGTGCCAGTAGTATGGCGAGCGGGATGAGAGGGGACGAGCAGTACTTC.